These 17 T cell receptor beta chains originate from one sample sequenced in a study of Tregs in tolerant kidney transplant recipients. TCRdb keeps only in-frame clones here, not all; method: immunoSEQ multiplex PCR. Here the sample spans 95,000 to 120,000 clones, around 87% being singletons. This specimen was CD4+ T cells from blood, taken before the transplant. The receptor set was obtained from a human donor who received a combined kidney and bone marrow transplant.

The V gene is TRBV7-2, the J gene TRBJ2-5; TRBD2 is a possible D gene (5 bases). The V end lost 5 bases, the J end lost 5 bases, and 18 bases lay between the germline ends. Germline V gene data show CDR1 as SGHTA and CDR2 as FQGNSA. The CDR3 is 15 amino acids. The CDR3 DNA follows: TGTGCCAGCAGCCCGCGGGTGAGGCAGTGGGAGACCCAGTACTTC. Protein: CASSPRVRQWETQYF.

CDR3 loop: CASSPTSGLNRHQYF. Here the CDR3 DNA reads TGCGCCAGCAGCCCGACTAGCGGCCTCAACAGACACCAGTACTTC. V usage is TRBV5-1 and J usage is TRBJ2-5, with TRBD2 matching 9 bases. There are 15 residues in the CDR3. The germline V gene has CDR1 SGHRS and CDR2 YFSETQ. J lost 10 bases, V lost 4 bases, and 14 bases had no gene match.

The V call is TRBV30, the J call TRBJ2-7; tentative D call: TRBD1 (5 bases). The germline V gene has CDR1 GTSNPN and CDR2 SVGIG (reference sequence). The V and J ends lost 3 bases and 7 bases respectively, with 19 bases between them. This CDR3 is 14 amino acids long. The CDR3 nucleotides are TGTGCCTGGAGGGGGCTCCCGTTCACCTTGGAGCAGTACTTC. Its translation: CAWRGLPFTLEQYF.

This sequence joins TRBV19 and TRBJ1-4; TRBD1 might be the D (5 bases). The CDR3 is made up of 16 amino acids. In germline, CDR1 is LNHDA, CDR2 SQIVND (reference sequence). The V and J ends lost 2 bases and 0 bases respectively, with 10 bases between them. The CDR3 loop is CASSITGVATNEKLFF. The CDR3 DNA reads TGTGCCAGTAGTATAACGGGGGTCGCAACTAATGAAAAACTGTTTTTT. Complete variable domain (other parts from reference TRBV19 and TRBJ1-4): DGGITQSPKYLFRKEGQNVTLSCEQNLNHDAMYWYRQDPGQGLRLIYYSQIVNDFQKGDIAEGYSVSREKKESFPLTVTSAQKNPTAFYLCASSITGVATNEKLFFGSGTQLSVL.

The CDR3 loop reads CATSPESGRSYEQYF. The CDR3 DNA follows: TGTGCCACCTCCCCGGAGAGCGGGCGTTCCTACGAGCAGTACTTC. The chain combines TRBV10-3 with TRBJ2-7; weak D call: TRBD2 (6 bases). The CDR3 contains 15 residues. V was cut by 10 bases and J by 1 base, with 20 bases left in between. CDR1 and CDR2 (germline): ENHRY, SYGVKD.

The CDR3 is CASSLEGAALKAFF. The CDR3, as DNA: TGCGCCAGCAGCTTGGAGGGGGCGGCCCTGAAAGCTTTCTTT. V usage is TRBV5-1 and J usage is TRBJ1-1; 7 bases align to TRBD1. The CDR3 runs 14 residues. Germline values: CDR1 SGHRS, CDR2 YFSETQ. Losses at the gene ends were 0 bases for V and 9 bases for J; bases not matched to a gene: 8.

This chain connects TRBV7-2 to TRBJ2-7; 9 nucleotides agree with TRBD2. Germline V lookup: CDR1 SGHTA, CDR2 FQGNSA. The CDR3 runs to 17 residues. Trimming removed 2 bases from V and 6 bases from J; junction bases left unmatched: 14. This CDR3 is CASSLMGRSSGTFEQYF. The CDR3 coding sequence is TGTGCCAGCAGCTTAATGGGTCGGTCTAGCGGGACCTTCGAGCAGTACTTC.

This rearrangement joins TRBV4-2 to TRBJ1-2; D is ambiguous. The V end was cut by 6 bases, the J end by 5 bases, with 13 bases between. Germline V gene data show CDR1 as LGHNA and CDR2 as YNFKEQ. The length of the CDR3 is 13 residues. The CDR3 DNA is TGTGCCAGCAGGCATACCGCAGGATATGGCTACACCTTC. Encoded protein: CASRHTAGYGYTF.

V usage is TRBV5-6 and J usage is TRBJ1-2; 10 bases agree with TRBD1. V gave up 5 bases and J gave up 7 bases; unmatched junction bases: 5. The CDR3 spans 13 residues. The germline CDR1 and CDR2 sequences are SGHDT and YYEEEE. The CDR3 bases are TGTGCCAGCAGTGCCGACAGGGGGCTTGGCTACACCTTC. Protein product: CASSADRGLGYTF.

This chain uses TRBV2 with TRBJ2-7; TRBD1 aligns across 10 bases. J lost 5 bases, V lost 7 bases, and 5 bases had no gene match. The germline gives CDR1 SNHLY, CDR2 FYNNEI. The CDR3 covers 13 residues. The CDR3 sequence is CASMTGGGDEQYF. CDR3 nucleotide sequence: TGTGCCAGCATGACAGGGGGCGGCGACGAGCAGTACTTC.

There are a few counts of this clone. The chain has TRBV5-8 and TRBJ1-2; D perhaps matches TRBD1 (5 bases). CDR1 and CDR2 (germline): SGHTS, YDEGEE. The CDR3 length is 12 residues. Between the trimmed V and J ends, which lost 7 bases and 8 bases, there was a span of 15 bases. In DNA form, the CDR3 reads TGTGCCAGCGCAACTCGGACATCGGGCTACACCTTC. As protein: CASATRTSGYTF.

The genes are TRBV9 and TRBJ2-1, with a tentative D call TRBD2 (6 bases). Between the trimmed V and J ends, which lost 0 bases and 15 bases, there was a span of 25 bases. CDR1 and CDR2 from the germline V gene are SGDLS and YYNGEE. This CDR3 contains 16 residues. CDR3 coding DNA: TGTGCCAGCAGCGTAGAACCTGTGGGGGGTGGACAAAGCCGGTTCTTC. This encodes CASSVEPVGGGQSRFF.

The chain carries TRBV7-2 and TRBJ2-7; 7 bases align to TRBD2. The V and J ends lost 7 bases and 5 bases, in that order; junction bases with no gene match: 11. Germline lookup yields CDR1 SGHTA and CDR2 FQGNSA. CDR3 length equals 14 residues. In DNA form, the CDR3 reads TGTGCCAGCACCCGAGCGGGGAGGGACCACGAGCAGTACTTC. Protein product: CASTRAGRDHEQYF.

The rearrangement joins TRBV7-7 to TRBJ2-5, with TRBD2 matching 15 bases. J lost 5 bases, V lost 5 bases, and 15 bases had no gene match. This CDR3 spans 19 amino acids. CDR1 and CDR2 (germline): SSHAT, FNYEAQ (reference sequence). DNA for the CDR3: TGTGCCAGCAGCCAATCCGGACTAGCGGGAGGGCCCTCGCGGGAGACCCAGTACTTC. Translated: CASSQSGLAGGPSRETQYF.

This chain uses TRBV30 with TRBJ1-4; TRBD1 is a possible D gene (5 bases). Trimming left V 2 bases short and J 8 bases short, with 18 bases between. The CDR3 spans 15 residues. Germline V CDR1 and CDR2: GTSNPN, SVGIG (reference sequence). DNA for the CDR3: TGTGCCTGGAGTTTGGGTGGTCGGGGGGAGGAAAAACTGTTTTTT. Translation: CAWSLGGRGEEKLFF.

This clone was seen just once. The rearrangement links TRBV7-2 to TRBJ2-7; TRBD2 matches at 8 bases. Germline V gene sequence: CDR1 SGHTA, CDR2 FQGNSA. V trimming: 6 bases; J trimming: 3 bases; junction bases outside the gene matches: 10. The CDR3 totals 15 residues. This chain's CDR3 is CASRNGGGRSYEQYF. The CDR3 nucleotides are TGTGCCAGCAGAAACGGGGGGGGCAGAAGCTACGAGCAGTACTTC.

This clone was seen a handful of times. The gene calls are TRBV12-5 and TRBJ1-1; D perhaps matches TRBD1 (5 bases). The V end lost 1 base, the J end lost 4 bases, and 10 bases lay between the germline ends. This CDR3 comprises 14 residues. Germline values: CDR1 LGHNT, CDR2 FRNRAP. CDR3 loop: CASGLGGLPTEAFF. The CDR3 coding sequence is TGTGCTAGTGGTTTGGGGGGCCTACCCACTGAAGCTTTCTTT.